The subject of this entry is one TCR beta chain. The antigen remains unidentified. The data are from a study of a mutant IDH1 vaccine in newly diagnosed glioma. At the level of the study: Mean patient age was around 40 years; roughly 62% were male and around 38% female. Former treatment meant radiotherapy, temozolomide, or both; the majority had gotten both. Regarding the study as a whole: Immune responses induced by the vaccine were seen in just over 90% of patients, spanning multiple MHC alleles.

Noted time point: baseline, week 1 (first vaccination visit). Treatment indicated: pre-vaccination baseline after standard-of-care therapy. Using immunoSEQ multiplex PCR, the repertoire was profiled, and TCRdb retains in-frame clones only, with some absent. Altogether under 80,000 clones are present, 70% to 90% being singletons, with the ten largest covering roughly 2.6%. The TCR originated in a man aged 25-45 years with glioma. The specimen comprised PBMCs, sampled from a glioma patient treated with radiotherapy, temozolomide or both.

This CDR3 is CASSFPGQDTDTQYF. Here the CDR3 DNA reads TGTGCCAGCAGCTTTCCGGGACAGGACACAGATACGCAGTATTTT. This sequence joins TRBV5-6 and TRBJ2-3; 8 positions match TRBD1. V shed 2 bases and J 2 bases; nucleotides not matched to a gene: 4. Germline CDR1 SGHDT, CDR2 YYEEEE. The CDR3 extends over 15 amino acids.